These T cell receptor beta chains were read from a single sample in a study of blood T cells in healthy people across ages. TCRdb reprocessed the 5' RACE reads with MiXCR, giving one entry per CDR3 protein. The sample shows 600,000 to 850,000 distinct CDR3 sequences, 20% to 30% of them seen only once. This same sample was also taken into another study, of T cells of mothers and their children.

Sample: blood. The receptors were gathered from a boy aged 5-17 years in good health. CDR3s include the opening cysteine and the closing phenylalanine or tryptophan. Each record gives: CDR3 length, clone size, D gene, V gene, J gene, CDR3 protein, CDR3 DNA. A D gene is named only where the DNA matches it firmly. Size is stated for part of the rows, as once, few or many counts, or as a class when the clone is expanded.

14	-	TRBD2	TRBV7-2	TRBJ2-5	CASSPRTRQETQYF	TGTGCCAGCAGCCCCCGGACTAGGCAAGAGACCCAGTACTTC
12	few	TRBD2	TRBV20-1	TRBJ2-7	CSATSGGYEQYF	TGCAGTGCTACCTCGGGGGGCTACGAGCAGTACTTC
19	few	TRBD2	TRBV3-1	TRBJ2-2	CASSQDLTSGRVNTGELFF	TGTGCCAGCAGCCAAGATCTTACTAGCGGGAGAGTTAACACCGGGGAGCTGTTTTTT
12	-	-	TRBV12-3/TRBV12-4	TRBJ2-7	CASSFNHYEQYF	TGTGCCAGCAGTTTTAACCACTACGAGCAGTACTTC
14	-	-	TRBV6-5	TRBJ1-1	CASSYSGGETEAFF	TGTGCCAGCAGTTACTCTGGGGGAGAAACTGAAGCTTTCTTT
17	-	-	TRBV5-5	TRBJ1-4	CASSPLAGTFSNEKLFF	TGTGCCAGCAGCCCCTTAGCGGGGACGTTCTCTAATGAAAAACTGTTTTTT
12	few	-	TRBV28	TRBJ2-1	CASSFQVYEQFF	TGTGCCAGCAGTTTCCAGGTTTATGAGCAGTTCTTC
13	few	TRBD1	TRBV20-1	TRBJ2-5	CSARAGGKETQYF	TGCAGTGCTAGAGCAGGGGGTAAAGAGACCCAGTACTTC
14	-	TRBD1	TRBV2	TRBJ2-3	CASSGTGRSDTQYF	TGTGCCAGCAGTGGGACAGGGAGATCAGATACGCAGTATTTT
13	-	-	TRBV12-3/TRBV12-4	TRBJ2-7	CASSLARQDEQYF	TGTGCCAGCAGTTTAGCGCGGCAAGACGAGCAGTACTTC
14	few	-	TRBV29-1	TRBJ1-4	CSVEEGGIDEKLFF	TGCAGCGTTGAAGAGGGAGGCATTGATGAAAAACTGTTTTTT
14	once	-	TRBV6-5	TRBJ2-5	CASSYTPGRETQYF	TGTGCCAGCAGTTACACTCCAGGTCGAGAGACCCAGTACTTC
14	many	TRBD1	TRBV14	TRBJ2-7	CASSQGRGPYEQYF	TGTGCCAGCAGCCAAGGCAGGGGGCCCTACGAGCAGTACTTC
16	few	-	TRBV4-1	TRBJ1-4	CASSQDYYGQVEKLFF	TGCGCCAGCAGCCAAGACTACTATGGGCAAGTTGAAAAACTGTTTTTT
12	few	-	TRBV5-6	TRBJ2-1	CASSFWGDEQFF	TGTGCCAGCAGCTTCTGGGGGGATGAGCAGTTCTTC
15	few	-	TRBV7-9	TRBJ2-4	CASSLGYNGQVVQYF	TGTGCCAGCAGCTTAGGTTATAACGGCCAAGTGGTTCAGTACTTC
15	-	-	TRBV5-1	TRBJ2-1	CASSLVGAGSNEQFF	TGCGCCAGCAGCTTGGTGGGGGCAGGGTCGAATGAGCAGTTCTTC
15	few	-	TRBV12-3/TRBV12-4	TRBJ1-2	CASSPGDSFNYGYTF	TGTGCCAGCAGCCCAGGTGACAGTTTTAACTATGGCTACACCTTC
15	-	TRBD2	TRBV4-3	TRBJ2-1	CASSPRGGWSNEQFF	TGCGCCAGCAGCCCTCGGGGGGGGTGGAGCAATGAGCAGTTCTTC
15	once	-	TRBV19	TRBJ1-2	CASSIEGGVYSGYTF	TGTGCCAGTAGTATAGAAGGGGGAGTTTACTCTGGCTACACCTTC
14	-	TRBD1	TRBV7-2	TRBJ2-5	CASRDRTGGSAQYF	TGTGCCAGCAGGGATCGGACAGGGGGTTCGGCCCAGTACTTC
16	few	-	TRBV12-3/TRBV12-4	TRBJ2-5	CASSLTLAYIQETQYF	TGTGCCAGCAGTTTAACCCTAGCGTACATCCAAGAGACCCAGTACTTC
18	few	-	TRBV6-4	TRBJ2-6	CASSPERQVVSGANVLTF	TGTGCCAGCAGTCCCGAGCGACAGGTGGTCTCTGGGGCCAACGTCCTGACTTTC
16	-	TRBD1	TRBV15	TRBJ1-2	CATSRDWDRDDYGYTF	TGCGCCACCAGCAGAGACTGGGACAGGGATGACTATGGCTACACCTTC
12	few	TRBD1	TRBV29-1	TRBJ2-7	CSAHTGGSEQYF	TGCAGCGCCCATACAGGGGGGTCCGAGCAGTACTTC
12	few	-	TRBV12-3/TRBV12-4	TRBJ2-1	CASSFPSGEQFF	TGTGCCAGCAGTTTCCCGTCGGGTGAGCAGTTCTTC
15	few	TRBD2	TRBV9	TRBJ2-5	CASSVASSGQETQYF	TGTGCCAGCAGCGTAGCTTCTAGCGGGCAAGAGACCCAGTACTTC
12	many	-	TRBV6-7	TRBJ2-7	CASSYSTGEQYF	TGTGCCAGCAGTTACTCGACGGGGGAGCAGTACTTC
15	many	-	TRBV11-2	TRBJ1-4	CASSLDGATNEKLFF	TGTGCCAGCAGCTTAGACGGGGCAACTAATGAAAAACTGTTTTTT
15	-	TRBD2	TRBV6-5	TRBJ2-2	CASSPPGLESGELFF	TGTGCCAGCAGTCCCCCGGGACTAGAGTCCGGGGAGCTGTTTTTT
13	few	-	TRBV3-1	TRBJ1-2	CASSPRLDYGYTF	TGTGCCAGCAGCCCTAGGTTGGACTATGGCTACACCTTC
15	few	TRBD2	TRBV5-4	TRBJ2-7	CASSSAASGTYEQYF	TGTGCCAGCAGCTCGGCCGCTAGCGGAACCTACGAGCAGTACTTC
16	few	TRBD1	TRBV7-9	TRBJ1-2	CASSLQATGGSRGYAF	TGTGCCAGCAGCTTACAAGCTACAGGGGGCTCGAGGGGCTACGCCTTC
13	-	-	TRBV10-3	TRBJ1-1	CAKRQDLNTEAFF	TGTGCCAAACGACAGGACCTGAACACTGAAGCTTTCTTT
15	-	TRBD2	TRBV20-1	TRBJ2-1	CSVLGLAGDPNEQFF	TGCAGTGTCCTTGGACTAGCGGGAGACCCAAATGAGCAGTTCTTC
15	-	TRBD1	TRBV19	TRBJ1-6	CASSIPPGQVTPLHF	TGTGCCAGTAGTATACCCCCGGGACAGGTGACACCCCTCCACTTT
18	few	-	TRBV5-5	TRBJ2-6	CASSLLDNPGRGANVLTF	TGTGCCAGCAGCCTGCTGGACAATCCGGGGCGTGGGGCCAACGTCCTGACTTTC
15	-	TRBD1	TRBV11-2	TRBJ1-1	CAGSLTGTGGGEAFF	TGTGCCGGCAGCTTAACCGGGACAGGGGGCGGGGAAGCTTTCTTT
10	-	-	TRBV29-1	TRBJ2-3	CSVNTGIAYF	TGCAGCGTGAATACAGGGATTGCTTATTTT
13	-	TRBD1	TRBV29-1	TRBJ1-1	CSVEGGTGRRAFF	TGCAGCGTTGAGGGGGGGACAGGCCGGAGGGCTTTCTTT
16	once	-	TRBV5-5	TRBJ1-4	CASSLGGGATNEKLFF	TGTGCCAGCAGCTTGGGCGGTGGGGCAACTAATGAAAAACTGTTTTTT
15	few	TRBD2	TRBV6-5	TRBJ2-5	CASSRTSGPRGTQYF	TGTGCCAGCAGTAGGACTAGCGGGCCTCGGGGGACCCAGTACTTC
15	-	TRBD2	TRBV11-2	TRBJ2-7	CASSPWGTSVFEQYF	TGTGCCAGCAGTCCCTGGGGGACTAGTGTCTTCGAGCAGTACTTC
15	-	TRBD1	TRBV6-5	TRBJ1-2	CASRPWTGRDYGYTF	TGTGCCAGCAGGCCATGGACAGGGCGCGACTATGGCTACACCTTC
14	-	TRBD1	TRBV20-1	TRBJ2-5	CSANKGQGWETQYF	TGCAGTGCTAACAAAGGACAGGGCTGGGAGACCCAGTACTTC
14	-	-	TRBV5-5	TRBJ2-5	CASSGDLLGETQYF	TGTGCCAGCAGCGGGGACCTCCTAGGGGAGACCCAGTACTTC
15	-	TRBD2	TRBV7-8	TRBJ2-1	CASSSGLEYYNEQFF	TGTGCCAGCAGCTCGGGACTAGAGTACTACAATGAGCAGTTCTTC
14	few	-	TRBV29-1	TRBJ2-7	CSVVRDTTPYEQYF	TGCAGCGTTGTCAGAGATACTACCCCCTACGAGCAGTACTTC
13	-	-	TRBV2	TRBJ1-2	CASTIRTFYGYTF	TGTGCCAGCACCATTAGGACATTTTATGGCTACACCTTC
14	few	-	TRBV4-3	TRBJ1-1	CASSPGNGGTEAFF	TGCGCCAGCAGCCCCGGCAATGGGGGCACTGAAGCTTTCTTT
16	few	TRBD2	TRBV6-1	TRBJ2-7	CASSEPPISGIGEQYF	TGTGCCAGCAGTGAGCCGCCTATCAGCGGGATTGGCGAGCAGTACTTC
13	-	-	TRBV3-1	TRBJ2-2	CASSQGFAGELFF	TGTGCCAGCAGCCAGGGGTTCGCCGGGGAGCTGTTTTTT
16	few	-	TRBV4-3	TRBJ2-2	CASSQDFQDNTGELFF	TGCGCCAGCAGCCAAGATTTCCAGGATAACACCGGGGAGCTGTTTTTT